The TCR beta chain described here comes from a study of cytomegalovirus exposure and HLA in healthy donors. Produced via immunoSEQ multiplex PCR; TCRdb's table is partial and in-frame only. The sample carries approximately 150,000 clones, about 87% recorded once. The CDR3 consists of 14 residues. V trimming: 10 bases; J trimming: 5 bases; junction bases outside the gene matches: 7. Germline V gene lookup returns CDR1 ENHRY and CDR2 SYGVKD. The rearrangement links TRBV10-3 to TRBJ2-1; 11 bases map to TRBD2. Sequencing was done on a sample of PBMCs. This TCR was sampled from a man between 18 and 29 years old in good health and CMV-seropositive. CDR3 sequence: CATETSGKHNEQFF. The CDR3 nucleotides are TGTGCCACTGAGACTAGCGGGAAACACAATGAGCAGTTCTTC.